This TCR beta chain was identified in a study of chemoradiotherapy in HPV16-positive cancers. The overall study: Candidate HPV-specific T-cell clones and common TCR motifs came from functional assays in a couple of HPV16-positive patients. Study conclusions and caveats: Candidate HPV-specific clones and E7-related TCR motifs grew in tumor during treatment.

V was pared by 8 bases and J by 0 bases, with 13 bases of the junction left unmatched. This CDR3 has 17 amino acids. CDR1 is SNHLY and CDR2 is FYNNEI in the germline V gene. Only in-frame clones appear in the TCRdb table, and some are missing; sequencing was by immunoSEQ multiplex PCR. The sample has thousands of clones, roughly four fifths seen once. Regarding this clone: Its specificity is not known.

The chain links TRBV2 to TRBJ1-3, with 7 bases fitting TRBD1. The specimen was obtained from a patient who underwent chemoradiotherapy. The origin of this receptor is a human donor with HPV-associated anogenital cancer. For the CDR3, the DNA is TGTGCCAGCGGGACAGTCAAAGTCCTAAACTCTGGAAACACCATATATTTT. Amino acids: CASGTVKVLNSGNTIYF.